Presented here are 16 T cell receptor beta chains from one specimen sequenced in a study of blood T cell repertoires in COVID-19. The repertoire was sequenced with immunoSEQ multiplex PCR; TCRdb's copy has only in-frame clones and lacks some. The sample consists of 150,000 to 200,000 clones, roughly 89% of them appearing once. The sample was peripheral blood. These receptors were collected from a woman in her 70s with COVID-19, enrolled during active disease.

V and J are TRBV5-1 and TRBJ2-7, with a tentative D call TRBD1 (6 bases). This CDR3 is built from 16 residues. CDR1 is SGHRS and CDR2 is YFSETQ in the germline V gene. Trimming cost V 4 bases and J 0 bases, with 17 bases left between them. CDR3 residues: CASSPRGRGSSYEQYF. DNA of the CDR3: TGCGCCAGCAGCCCCCGAGGCAGGGGTTCCTCCTACGAGCAGTACTTC. Supplemented by reference TRBV5-1 and TRBJ2-7, the full variable domain reads KAGVTQTPRYLIKTRGQQVTLSCSPISGHRSVSWYQQTPGQGLQFLFEYFSETQRNKGNFPGRFSGRQFSNSRSEMNVSTLELGDSALYLCASSPRGRGSSYEQYFGPGTRLTVT.

The chain carries TRBV10-3 and TRBJ1-3, with TRBD1 matching 10 bases. CDR1 ENHRY and CDR2 SYGVKD come from the germline V gene. The CDR3 consists of 15 residues. Trimming cost V 4 bases and J 2 bases; bases outside gene matches: 2. The CDR3 is CAISGQGAAGNTIYF. CDR3 coding DNA: TGTGCCATCAGTGGACAGGGGGCAGCTGGAAACACCATATATTTT.

This chain joins TRBV5-1 and TRBJ2-7; 10 bases fit TRBD2. V lost 1 base to trimming and J lost 7 bases; unmatched junction nucleotides: 11. The germline V gene encodes CDR1 SGHRS and CDR2 YFSETQ. The CDR3 length is 16 residues. The CDR3 loop reads CASSLTSGVTGWEQYF. The CDR3 bases are TGCGCCAGCAGCTTGACTAGCGGGGTTACAGGCTGGGAGCAGTACTTC. Complete variable domain (other parts from reference TRBV5-1 and TRBJ2-7): KAGVTQTPRYLIKTRGQQVTLSCSPISGHRSVSWYQQTPGQGLQFLFEYFSETQRNKGNFPGRFSGRQFSNSRSEMNVSTLELGDSALYLCASSLTSGVTGWEQYFGPGTRLTVT.

This chain links TRBV7-9 with TRBJ2-3; 8 nucleotides match TRBD2. The CDR3 is made up of 13 amino acids. J lost 4 bases, V lost 5 bases, and 2 bases had no gene match. CDR1 and CDR2 from the germline V gene are SEHNR and FQNEAQ (reference sequence). The CDR3 loop is CASSKLAADTQYF. The CDR3 region has the DNA TGTGCCAGCAGCAAACTAGCGGCAGATACGCAGTATTTT.

The V call is TRBV5-4, the J call TRBJ1-5, with D perhaps matching TRBD1 (5 bases). The CDR3 loop spans 16 amino acids. V dropped 1 base and J dropped 4 bases, with 15 bases sitting between them. Germline assignment: CDR1 SGHNT and CDR2 YYREEE (reference sequence). The DNA for the CDR3 is TGTGCCAGCAGCTTGTGGGGGGAACGGGAGAATCAGCCCCAGCATTTT. Translation: CASSLWGERENQPQHF.

This clone was counted once. The genes are TRBV6-1 and TRBJ1-3, with 7 bases identical to TRBD1. This CDR3 is 15 amino acids long. Germline-derived CDR1 and CDR2 are MNHNS and SASEGT. J lost 10 bases, V lost 3 bases, and 12 bases had no gene match. CDR3 sequence reads: CASSDVTGTFGTIYF. The DNA of the CDR3 is TGTGCCAGCAGTGACGTGACAGGGACCTTCGGTACCATATATTTT.

The chain joins TRBV30 to TRBJ1-2, with D possibly being TRBD1 (6 bases). Germline V lookup: CDR1 GTSNPN, CDR2 SVGIG (reference sequence). This CDR3 comprises 12 residues. V dropped 5 bases and J dropped 2 bases, with 9 bases sitting between them. CDR3 nucleotide sequence: TGTGCCTGGCACCAGGGGAACTATGGCTACACCTTC. This sequence encodes CAWHQGNYGYTF.

This clone was recorded a few times. This sequence joins TRBV25-1 and TRBJ1-1, with D maybe TRBD1 (6 bases). The CDR3 has 13 amino acids. V was cut by 6 bases and J by 6 bases, with 14 bases left in between. From germline, CDR1 is MGHDK and CDR2 SYGVNS. The CDR3 DNA follows: TGTGCCAGCAGACAAACAGGGAGCCCTGAAGCTTTCTTT. Its translation is CASRQTGSPEAFF. Drawing the rest from reference TRBV25-1 and TRBJ1-1, the complete variable domain is EADIYQTPRYLVIGTGKKITLECSQTMGHDKMYWYQQDPGMELHLIHYSYGVNSTEKGDLSSESTVSRIRTEHFPLTLESARPSHTSQYLCASRQTGSPEAFFGQGTRLTVV.

J is TRBJ1-5 and V is TRBV7-8, with D hard to call. Germline-derived CDR1 and CDR2 are SGHVS and FQNEAQ. The length of the CDR3 is 15 residues. Trimming left V 3 bases short and J 3 bases short, with 12 bases between. Written as DNA, the CDR3 is TGTGCCAGCAGCTTTTCACAGCCCCCCAATCAGCCCCAGCATTTT. Translated, it gives CASSFSQPPNQPQHF.

The chain recombines TRBV5-5 with TRBJ1-2, with 9 bases identical to TRBD1. V was pared by 4 bases and J by 5 bases, with 9 bases of the junction left unmatched. Per the germline V gene, CDR1 is SGHKS and CDR2 is YYEKEE (reference sequence). The CDR3 loop spans 15 amino acids. The CDR3 region is CASSDRGTGIYGYTF. The CDR3 DNA reads as TGTGCCAGCAGCGACCGAGGGACAGGGATATATGGCTACACCTTC.

The chain couples TRBV19 to TRBJ1-5, with D unresolved. Germline V gene data show CDR1 as LNHDA and CDR2 as SQIVND (reference sequence). This CDR3 is 14 amino acids long. Trimming removed 1 base from V and 4 bases from J, with 8 bases in between. CDR3 in amino acids: CASSIVNSNQPQHF. CDR3 DNA: TGTGCCAGTAGTATAGTGAACAGTAATCAGCCCCAGCATTTT.

This sequence joins TRBV2 and TRBJ2-1; D is possibly TRBD1 (5 bases). The CDR3 has 15 residues. CDR1 is SNHLY and CDR2 is FYNNEI in the germline V gene. V was cut by 4 bases and J by 5 bases, with 15 bases left in between. The CDR3 DNA reads as TGTGCCAGCAGTGCGCAGGGTGGCGGCCACAATGAGCAGTTCTTC. The encoded protein is CASSAQGGGHNEQFF. The complete variable domain, with remaining parts taken from reference TRBV2 and TRBJ2-1, reads EPEVTQTPSHQVTQMGQEVILRCVPISNHLYFYWYRQILGQKVEFLVSFYNNEISEKSEIFDDQFSVERPDGSNFTLKIRSTKLEDSAMYFCASSAQGGGHNEQFFGPGTRLTVL.

This clone has just a few counts. The V call is TRBV29-1, the J call TRBJ2-7; the D gene is possibly TRBD2 (5 bases). With 6 bases removed from V and 5 bases from J, the gap between germline ends came to 11 bases. The CDR3 is 11 amino acids. In germline, CDR1 is SQVTM, CDR2 ANQGSEA. The CDR3 is CSVAGGDEQYF. CDR3 sequence (DNA): TGCAGCGTCGCGGGTGGGGACGAGCAGTACTTC.

This clone was seen only once. The CDR3 protein is CASSVGGALAPQHF. The CDR3 nucleotides are TGTGCCAGCAGTGTCGGTGGGGCGCTTGCGCCCCAGCATTTT. The chain is built from TRBV2 and TRBJ1-5; tentatively, D is TRBD1 (5 bases). The V gene lost 4 bases and the J gene lost 9 bases, with 16 bases spanning the gap. The CDR3 sequence is 14 residues long. Germline V gene data show CDR1 as SNHLY and CDR2 as FYNNEI. Full variable domain (remainder filled in from reference TRBV2 and TRBJ1-5): EPEVTQTPSHQVTQMGQEVILRCVPISNHLYFYWYRQILGQKVEFLVSFYNNEISEKSEIFDDQFSVERPDGSNFTLKIRSTKLEDSAMYFCASSVGGALAPQHFGDGTRLSIL.

This clone was seen only once. This sequence joins TRBV5-1 and TRBJ1-4; 10 bases agree with TRBD1. Per germline, CDR1 SGHRS and CDR2 YFSETQ. This CDR3 is 15 amino acids long. Germline trimming cut 2 bases from V and 6 bases from J; bases unmatched to any gene: 4. CDR3 DNA sequence: TGCGCCAGCAGCTTCAGGACAGGGGGGGATGAAAAACTGTTTTTT. Translation: CASSFRTGGDEKLFF.

The chain couples TRBV7-2 to TRBJ1-2; TRBD1 is a possible D gene (6 bases). In germline, CDR1 is SGHTA, CDR2 FQGNSA. The CDR3 length is 15 residues. Trimming removed 1 base at V and 2 bases at J, with 11 bases between. The CDR3 loop is CASSLGGGANYGYTF. CDR3 coding DNA: TGTGCCAGCAGCTTAGGTGGGGGGGCAAACTATGGCTACACCTTC. Together with reference TRBV7-2 and TRBJ1-2, the CDR3 gives the full variable domain: GAGVSQSPSNKVTEKGKDVELRCDPISGHTALYWYRQSLGQGLEFLIYFQGNSAPDKSGLPSDRFSAERTGGSVSTLTIQRTQQEDSAVYLCASSLGGGANYGYTFGSGTRLTVV.